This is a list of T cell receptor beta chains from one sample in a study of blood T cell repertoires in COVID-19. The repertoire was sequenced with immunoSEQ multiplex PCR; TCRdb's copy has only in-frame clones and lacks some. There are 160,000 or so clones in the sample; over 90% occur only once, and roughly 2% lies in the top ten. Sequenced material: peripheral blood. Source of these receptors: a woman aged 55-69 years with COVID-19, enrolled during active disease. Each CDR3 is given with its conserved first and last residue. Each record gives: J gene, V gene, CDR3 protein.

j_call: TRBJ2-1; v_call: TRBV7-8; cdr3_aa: CASSPSLVTRSGNEQFF
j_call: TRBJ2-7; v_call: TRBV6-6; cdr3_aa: CASSPSGGPNSYEQYF
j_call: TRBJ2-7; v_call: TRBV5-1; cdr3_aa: CASSLDGTGGYEQYF
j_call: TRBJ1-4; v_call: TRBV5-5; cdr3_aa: CASSLEEGQGWEKLFF
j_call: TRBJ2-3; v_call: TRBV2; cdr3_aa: CASSRGLAGPTDTQYF
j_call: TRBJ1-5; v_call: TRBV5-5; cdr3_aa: CASSLALNRPDQPQHF
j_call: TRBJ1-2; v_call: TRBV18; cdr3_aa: CASSPDRGRYGYTF
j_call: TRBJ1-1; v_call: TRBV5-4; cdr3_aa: CASSPRQTIPEAFF
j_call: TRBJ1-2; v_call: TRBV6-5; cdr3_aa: CASSYGAGTIGGYTF
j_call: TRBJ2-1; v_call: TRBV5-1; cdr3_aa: CASSLSSYNEQFF
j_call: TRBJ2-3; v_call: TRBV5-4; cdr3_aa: CASSPPPTGALADTQYF
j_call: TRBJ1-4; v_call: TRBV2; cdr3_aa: CASRNRVGEEKLFF
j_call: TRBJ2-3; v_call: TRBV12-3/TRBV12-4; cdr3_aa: CASSSLDTQYF
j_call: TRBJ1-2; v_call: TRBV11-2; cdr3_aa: CASSLAPTGDVGYTF
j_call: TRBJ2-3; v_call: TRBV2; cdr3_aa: CASRGGGPPREDTQYF
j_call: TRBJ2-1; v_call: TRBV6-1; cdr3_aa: CASSEGDRNNEQFF
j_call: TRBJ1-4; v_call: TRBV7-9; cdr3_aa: CASSFKAQTDNEKLFF
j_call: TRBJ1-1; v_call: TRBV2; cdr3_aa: CASSEQGVTEAFF
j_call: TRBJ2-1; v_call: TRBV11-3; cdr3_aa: CASSFEGRSYNEQFF
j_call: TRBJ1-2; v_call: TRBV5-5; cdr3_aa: CASSLVQVGQGANYGYTF
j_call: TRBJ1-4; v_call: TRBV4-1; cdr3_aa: CASSRGQGLNEKLFF
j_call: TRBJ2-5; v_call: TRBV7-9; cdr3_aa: CASSRPGPETQYF
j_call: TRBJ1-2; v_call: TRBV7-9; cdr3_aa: CASSPDSIYGYTF
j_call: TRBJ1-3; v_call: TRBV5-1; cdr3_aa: CASSPRQGNTIYF
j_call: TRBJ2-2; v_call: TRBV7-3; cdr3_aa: CASSWDRGNTGELFF
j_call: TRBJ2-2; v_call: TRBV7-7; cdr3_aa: CASSLIGGPNTGELFF
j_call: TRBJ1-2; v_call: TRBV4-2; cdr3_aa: CASSQDNRVNYGYTF
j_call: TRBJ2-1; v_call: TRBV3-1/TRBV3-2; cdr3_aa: CASSHFRETGEFF
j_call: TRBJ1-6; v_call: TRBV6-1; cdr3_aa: CASSEYRSSYNSPLHF